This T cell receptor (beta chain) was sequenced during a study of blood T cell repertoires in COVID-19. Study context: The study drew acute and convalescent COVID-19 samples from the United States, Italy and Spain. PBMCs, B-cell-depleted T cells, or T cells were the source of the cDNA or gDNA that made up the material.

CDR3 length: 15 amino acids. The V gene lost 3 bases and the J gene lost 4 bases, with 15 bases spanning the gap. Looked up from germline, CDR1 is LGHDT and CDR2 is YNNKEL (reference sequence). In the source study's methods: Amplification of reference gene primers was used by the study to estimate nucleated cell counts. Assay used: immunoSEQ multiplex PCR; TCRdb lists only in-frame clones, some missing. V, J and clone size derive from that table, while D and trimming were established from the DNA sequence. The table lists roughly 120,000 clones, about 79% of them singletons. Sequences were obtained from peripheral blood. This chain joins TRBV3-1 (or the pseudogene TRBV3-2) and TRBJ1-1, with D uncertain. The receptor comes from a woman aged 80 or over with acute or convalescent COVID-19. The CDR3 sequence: CASSHSGVGSTEAFF. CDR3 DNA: TGTGCCAGCAGCCATAGCGGGGTCGGTAGCACTGAAGCTTTCTTT.